This paragraph covers one T cell receptor (beta chain) sequence. This record comes from a study of blood T cell repertoires in COVID-19. Overall study: From the United States, Italy and Spain came samples of acute and convalescent COVID-19. In each case, the material was cDNA or gDNA derived from T cells, B-cell-depleted T cells, or PBMCs.

Study processing details: Reference gene primer amplification gave estimated nucleated cell counts. Method: immunoSEQ multiplex PCR; TCRdb's copy keeps in-frame clones and lacks some. V and J calls and clone size are those listed in that table; D and trimming were worked out from the DNA. Of roughly 200,000 clones listed, under 90% are singletons. This CDR3 comprises 15 residues. V shed 3 bases and J shed 10 bases, with 22 bases lying between them. Germline CDR1 is SGDLS and CDR2 is YYNGEE. The receptor was isolated from a man aged 40-49 years with acute or convalescent COVID-19. V gene TRBV9 combines with J gene TRBJ1-1; tentatively, D is TRBD1 (5 bases). Sample: peripheral blood. The CDR3 coding sequence is TGTGCCAGCAGCGCCTTTATCGGACAAGAAAAGGCAGCTTTCTTT. Translated, it gives CASSAFIGQEKAAFF.